What follows are 29 T cell receptor beta chains derived from one specimen sequenced in a study of Graves' ophthalmopathy and Graves' hyperthyroidism. The sequenced template was RNA, covering the TCR beta CDR3 region. A first-round RT-PCR used HTBI primers, followed by a second-round multiplex PCR. MiXCR, applied by TCRdb to the multiplex PCR reads, yields one record per CDR3 protein. The sample includes 300,000 to 350,000 distinct CDR3 sequences, around a sixth of them seen just once. What was sequenced was peripheral blood. Source of these receptors: an adult man with Graves' ophthalmopathy.

The table lists this clonotype with many counts. V gene TRBV6-5 combines with J gene TRBJ2-2; D remains ambiguous. The CDR3 loop spans 16 amino acids. The germline gives CDR1 MNHEY, CDR2 SVGAGI. V dropped 2 bases and J dropped 2 bases, with 12 bases sitting between them. CDR3 sequence: CASSYGPPPNTGELFF. CDR3 coding DNA: TGTGCCAGCAGTTACGGTCCCCCCCCCAACACCGGGGAGCTGTTTTTT.

This clonotype was seen repeatedly, ten times or more. The chain is built from TRBV18 and TRBJ1-1, with TRBD1 matching over 9 bases. CDR3 size: 16 residues. CDR1 KGHSH and CDR2 LQKENI come from the germline V gene. V was clipped by 4 bases and J by 3 bases; unmatched bases: 9. The CDR3 nucleotides are TGTGCCAGCTCACAGGGACAGGGAGCGTGGGACACTGAAGCTTTCTTT. Translation: CASSQGQGAWDTEAFF.

In its sample, this clonotype was seen many times. This chain connects TRBV4-2 to TRBJ2-7, with 10 bases fitting TRBD2. Germline CDR1 reads LGHNA; CDR2 reads YNFKEQ. The CDR3 extends over 16 amino acids. With V trimmed by 1 base and J by 4 bases, 7 bases remained unmatched. CDR3 bases: TGTGCCAGCAGCCAAGGGGGGGCTAGCGGGAGATACGAGCAGTACTTC. It codes for CASSQGGASGRYEQYF.

In this sample, this clonotype turned up many times. V and J are TRBV12-3 or TRBV12-4 and TRBJ1-3; the D is unclear. V dropped 5 bases and J dropped 0 bases, with 8 bases sitting between them. The CDR3 spans 14 residues. The CDR3 loop reads CASSPGSSGNTIYF. CDR3 nucleotide sequence: TGTGCCAGCAGTCCAGGAAGCTCTGGAAACACCATATATTTT.

This clonotype was detected once. CDR3 coding DNA: TGTGCCAGCACTCCCCAACTAGCGGGGGGGGACAGAGACATTCAGTACTTC. The encoded protein is CASTPQLAGGDRDIQYF. This chain connects TRBV6-1 to TRBJ2-4; 13 nucleotides align to TRBD2. Germline CDR1 and CDR2: MNHNS and SASEGT. The CDR3 covers 17 residues. V was clipped by 7 bases and J by 8 bases; unmatched bases: 14.

This clonotype was found many times. The V call is TRBV12-3 or TRBV12-4, the J call TRBJ2-2; the D is unclear. The CDR3 covers 15 residues. V lost 2 bases and J 1 base, leaving 8 bases between the germline ends. This CDR3 reads CASSLRQENTGELFF. DNA for the CDR3: TGTGCCAGCAGTTTAAGGCAGGAGAACACCGGGGAGCTGTTTTTT.

This clonotype was seen many times. This chain connects TRBV20-1 to TRBJ1-6, with D possibly matching TRBD1 (5 bases). Germline values: CDR1 DFQATT, CDR2 SNEGSKA (reference sequence). The CDR3 is 11 amino acids. Deletions cut 8 bases from V and 8 bases from J, with 10 bases between. CDR3 loop: CSSGTYSPLHF. The CDR3 bases are TGCAGTAGTGGGACCTATTCACCCCTCCACTTT.

This clonotype was seen many times. V and J are TRBV6-6 and TRBJ2-2; TRBD2 matches 8 bases. The CDR3 consists of 19 residues. After removal of 4 bases from V and 6 bases from J, the junction contained 19 bases not matched to a gene. The germline V gene encodes CDR1 MNHNY and CDR2 SVGAGI (reference sequence). The CDR3 loop reads CASSSGTSRLLSGPGELFF. CDR3 bases: TGTGCCAGCAGTTCCGGGACTAGTCGACTTCTTTCAGGTCCCGGGGAGCTGTTTTTT.

This clonotype came up many times. The genes are TRBV10-3 and TRBJ1-1; 9 nucleotides match TRBD1. The CDR3 runs 15 residues. Germline values: CDR1 ENHRY, CDR2 SYGVKD. The V gene end was trimmed by 2 bases and the J gene end by 1 base; junction bases not matched to a gene: 2. CDR3 DNA sequence: TGTGCCATCAGTGAGGTGGACAGGGGGAACACTGAAGCTTTCTTT. This sequence encodes CAISEVDRGNTEAFF.

The table lists this clonotype with many counts. V usage is TRBV27 and J usage is TRBJ2-7; 10 bases fit TRBD2. Germline CDR1 reads MNHEY; CDR2 reads SMNVEV (reference sequence). The CDR3 totals 16 residues. The V segment lost 6 bases and the J segment 3 bases; nucleotides outside the gene matches: 11. CDR3 bases: TGTGCCAGCAGAATGCGAGCGGGAGGGCTTTACTACGAGCAGTACTTC. It specifies CASRMRAGGLYYEQYF.

This clonotype appeared many times. This rearrangement joins TRBV13 to TRBJ2-5; unclear D gene. Trimming removed 2 bases from V and 3 bases from J, with 16 bases in between. The CDR3 spans 16 residues. Per germline, CDR1 PRHDT and CDR2 FYEKMQ (reference sequence). CDR3 in DNA: TGTGCCAGCAGCTTATGGGCTAGTACCTCCAAAGAGACCCAGTACTTC. As protein: CASSLWASTSKETQYF.

In this sample, this clonotype turned up many times. V is TRBV20-1 and J is TRBJ2-7, with a weak D call TRBD1 (6 bases). The CDR3 spans 14 residues. Germline V lookup: CDR1 DFQATT, CDR2 SNEGSKA (reference sequence). V was cut by 3 bases and J by 0 bases, with 12 bases left in between. CDR3 bases: TGCAGTGCTAGCCGACAGGCGCTCTCCTACGAGCAGTACTTC. This gives the protein CSASRQALSYEQYF.

Ten or more counts support this clonotype. This rearrangement joins TRBV30 to TRBJ1-2; D ambiguous. Germline loops: CDR1 GTSNPN, CDR2 SVGIG (reference sequence). The germline V and J ends were trimmed by 8 bases and 1 base, with 11 bases remaining between them. The CDR3 totals 12 residues. CDR3 DNA: TGTGCCGGCCAAGGTTATAACTATGGCTACACCTTC. Protein sequence: CAGQGYNYGYTF.

For this clonotype: A much larger clone differs by one base, so this may be a read error. The gene calls are TRBV7-8 and TRBJ1-5, with D possibly TRBD1 on 5 matching bases. Germline CDR1 and CDR2: SGHVS and FQNEAQ. This CDR3 has 15 amino acids. Between the trimmed V and J ends, which lost 5 bases and 5 bases, there was a span of 16 bases. The CDR3 protein is CASSRGLAQDQPQHF. In nucleotides, the CDR3 is TGTGCCAGCAGCCGGGGGTTGGCGCAGGATCAGCCCCAGCATTTT.

This clonotype was observed many times. This sequence joins TRBV19 and TRBJ1-2, with TRBD1 matching 7 bases. CDR1 is LNHDA and CDR2 is SQIVND in the germline V gene (reference sequence). This CDR3 contains 15 residues. V shed 5 bases and J 4 bases; nucleotides not matched to a gene: 10. CDR3 sequence: CASSPTGAILYGYTF. DNA for the CDR3: TGTGCCAGTAGTCCTACAGGGGCGATACTCTATGGCTACACCTTC.

The chain employs TRBV6-1 and TRBJ2-2; D is unclear. With 7 bases removed from V and 1 base from J, the gap between germline ends came to 4 bases. This CDR3 is 12 amino acids long. Per the germline V gene, CDR1 is MNHNS and CDR2 is SASEGT. As DNA, the CDR3 is TGTGCCAGCATGCTGAACACCGGGGAGCTGTTTTTT. Translated, it gives CASMLNTGELFF.

The J gene is TRBJ1-5, the V gene TRBV10-3; perhaps TRBD1 as D (5 bases). Germline CDR1 reads ENHRY; CDR2 reads SYGVKD. CDR3 length equals 15 residues. V lost 2 bases and J 0 bases, leaving 8 bases between the germline ends. The CDR3 nucleotides are TGTGCCATCAGTGAGGACAGCTATAGCAATCAGCCCCAGCATTTT. Protein sequence: CAISEDSYSNQPQHF.

This clonotype was observed at least ten times. The rearrangement joins TRBV28 to TRBJ2-2, with D perhaps matching TRBD1 (6 bases). V gave up 6 bases and J gave up 6 bases, with 11 bases separating them. CDR1 is MDHEN and CDR2 is SYDVKM in the germline V gene. The CDR3 length is 13 residues. This chain's CDR3 is CASRRTGPGELFF. In DNA form, the CDR3 reads TGTGCCAGCAGACGAACAGGGCCCGGGGAGCTGTTTTTT.

This clonotype was recorded at least ten times. The V and J genes are TRBV6-1 and TRBJ2-7; 7 bases align to TRBD2. The CDR3 runs to 15 residues. J lost 2 bases, V lost 9 bases, and 13 bases had no gene match. Germline V gene sequence: CDR1 MNHNS, CDR2 SASEGT. CDR3 sequence: CASGGRLAEAYEQYF. DNA for the CDR3: TGTGCCAGTGGCGGCCGGCTAGCGGAGGCCTACGAGCAGTACTTC.

This clonotype was seen many times. CDR3 in DNA: TGTGCCAGTAGTATAGATTCTTTGCCACCTAGGCCCCAGCATTTT. It specifies CASSIDSLPPRPQHF. The rearrangement uses TRBV19 and TRBJ1-5, with D hard to call. The CDR3 contains 15 residues. The V end lost 0 bases, the J end lost 9 bases, and 15 bases lay between the germline ends. Looked up from germline, CDR1 is LNHDA and CDR2 is SQIVND (reference sequence).

The chain has TRBV6-1 and TRBJ1-6; D possibly corresponds to TRBD1 (6 bases). The V end was cut by 4 bases, the J end by 6 bases, with 19 bases between. The germline CDR1 and CDR2 sequences are MNHNS and SASEGT. This CDR3 is 17 amino acids long. In DNA form, the CDR3 reads TGTGCCAGCAGTGCGGTGTCGGGGGGGGCGCTTAATTCACCCCTCCACTTT. Protein sequence: CASSAVSGGALNSPLHF.

In its sample, this clonotype was seen many times. The chain carries TRBV29-1 and TRBJ1-1; D remains ambiguous. The CDR3 extends over 14 amino acids. Germline CDR1 SQVTM, CDR2 ANQGSEA. The V end was cut by 5 bases, the J end by 0 bases, with 13 bases between. CDR3 residues: CSVRLPLLNTEAFF. The CDR3 region has the DNA TGCAGCGTTCGGCTTCCACTGCTGAACACTGAAGCTTTCTTT.

The table lists this clonotype with many counts. This sequence joins TRBV9 and TRBJ2-2, with D possibly matching TRBD1 (6 bases). This CDR3 spans 15 amino acids. V was pared by 4 bases and J by 5 bases, with 15 bases between. Germline V gene data show CDR1 as SGDLS and CDR2 as YYNGEE. The DNA of the CDR3 is TGTGCCAGCAGCCCCGACAGGCCTGGTACCGGGGAGCTGTTTTTT. This gives the protein CASSPDRPGTGELFF.

The rearrangement links TRBV5-1 to TRBJ2-7; D assignment may be TRBD1 or TRBD2 (5 bases each). V was trimmed by 0 bases and J by 3 bases, leaving 16 bases between them. This CDR3 is 16 amino acids long. The germline CDR1 and CDR2 sequences are SGHRS and YFSETQ. For the CDR3, the DNA is TGCGCCAGCAGCTTGGCCGGGGACCCACTCCTCTACGAGCAGTACTTC. Translated: CASSLAGDPLLYEQYF.

This clonotype occurred many times. This chain joins TRBV4-1 and TRBJ2-5; 11 bases are a match to TRBD2. Trimming at V came to 3 bases and at J to 5 bases, leaving 5 bases not matched to a gene. The CDR3 runs 15 residues. CDR1 and CDR2 (germline): MGHRA, YSYEKL. CDR3 in DNA: TGCGCCAGCAGCCACCAACTAGCGGGAGAGGAGACCCAGTACTTC. It codes for CASSHQLAGEETQYF.

This clonotype showed up many times. The rearrangement uses TRBV7-2 and TRBJ2-5, with D perhaps TRBD2 (6 bases). CDR3 length equals 16 residues. The germline CDR1 and CDR2 sequences are SGHTA and FQGNSA. Trimming removed 1 base at V and 7 bases at J, with 19 bases between. The CDR3 reads CASSLVLSGWGVTQYF. In DNA form, the CDR3 reads TGTGCCAGCAGCTTAGTCCTTTCAGGGTGGGGGGTGACCCAGTACTTC.

There are many counts of this clonotype. The gene calls are TRBV19 and TRBJ2-7; no reliable D call. The germline CDR1 and CDR2 sequences are LNHDA and SQIVND (reference sequence). The length of the CDR3 is 14 residues. V was trimmed by 3 bases and J by 3 bases, leaving 12 bases between them. CDR3 DNA sequence: TGTGCCAGTAGTATCCCTACAAGAATCTACGAGCAGTACTTC. Protein sequence: CASSIPTRIYEQYF.

This clonotype was found many times. The chain uses TRBV7-9 and TRBJ1-6, with a tentative D call TRBD1 (5 bases). The ends were cut back, 6 bases at V and 14 bases at J, with 17 bases in the middle. CDR1 and CDR2 (germline): SEHNR, FQNEAQ (reference sequence). This CDR3 contains 13 residues. CDR3 nucleotides: TGTGCCAGCAGTTCGCAACAGGAGGGCACCCTCCACTTT. Its protein is CASSSQQEGTLHF.

This clonotype has at least ten counts. The chain combines TRBV10-3 with TRBJ1-5; D may be TRBD1 (5 bases). The CDR3 sequence is 15 residues long. CDR1 ENHRY and CDR2 SYGVKD come from the germline V gene. V was clipped by 8 bases and J by 0 bases, with 14 bases between them. The CDR3 reads CAISVGQYSNQPQHF. The CDR3 nucleotides read TGTGCCATCTCCGTTGGACAATATAGCAATCAGCCCCAGCATTTT.